This entry lists 2 T cell receptor beta chains sequenced from one sample in a study of regulatory T cells in long-lasting Graves disease (dated by TCRdb to the early 2020s). In light of the paper, this sample's time point label describes: newly diagnosed GD, antithyroid drugs for less than 3 months. For both TCR sequencing and RNA sequencing, RNA was extracted from PBMCs in TRIzol. Receptor amplification or capture employed multiplex PCR. TCRdb shows the sequencer as Illumina HiSeq 4000. iRepertoire HTBI primers and Arm-PCR amplification of CDR3 regions were used to construct TCR beta libraries. The public sequencing data were trimmed at Q25 with fastp and processed into clonotypes with MiXCR by TCRdb, which kept only in-frame beta chains. Records with the same CDR3 protein are collapsed into one entry carrying the most frequent genes and DNA. The sample table contains 550,000 to 650,000 distinct CDR3 sequences; only one count was recorded for about 16% of them. The top ten hold around 13% of the sample.

These records were also assigned to another study, of T cells in Graves' hyperthyroidism and ophthalmopathy.

The sample here was peripheral blood mononuclear cells (PBMCs), taken at new diagnosis, from a patient treated with antithyroid drugs. Receptor source: a man between 18 and 29 years old with Graves disease. Donor details come from another sample of the same person, matched by shared clones.

The rearrangement links TRBV24-1 to TRBJ2-7, with 8 bases that match TRBD2. Germline V gene lookup returns CDR1 KGHDR and CDR2 SFDVKD. CDR3 length equals 17 residues. V was pared by 5 bases and J by 1 base, with 12 bases of the junction left unmatched. The CDR3 DNA reads as TGTGCCACCAGTGCCGTACAGTACCGGGAGGGGTCCTACGAGCAGTACTTC. Its protein is CATSAVQYREGSYEQYF.

The V and J genes are TRBV10-2 and TRBJ2-3, with 11 bases matching TRBD2. Germline-derived CDR1 and CDR2 are WSHSY and SAAADI. This CDR3 is built from 16 residues. Trimming at V came to 4 bases and at J to 5 bases, leaving 8 bases not matched to a gene. The CDR3 DNA reads TGCGCCAGCAGTGTACTTAGCGGGAGGGCAAAAGATACGCAGTATTTT. Its protein is CASSVLSGRAKDTQYF.